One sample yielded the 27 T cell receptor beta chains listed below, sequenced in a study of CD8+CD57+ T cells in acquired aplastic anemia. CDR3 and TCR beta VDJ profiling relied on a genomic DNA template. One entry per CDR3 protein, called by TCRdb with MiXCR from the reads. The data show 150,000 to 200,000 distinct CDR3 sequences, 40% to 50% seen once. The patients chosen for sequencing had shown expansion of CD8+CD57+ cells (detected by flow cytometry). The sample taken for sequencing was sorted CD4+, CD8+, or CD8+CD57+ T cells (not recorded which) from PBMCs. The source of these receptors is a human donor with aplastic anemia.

CDR3 amino acids: CASSPGTGGVDTEAFF. The CDR3 nucleotides are TGTGCCAGCAGCCCCGGGACAGGGGGCGTAGACACTGAAGCTTTCTTT. This chain links TRBV3-1 with TRBJ1-1; 12 nucleotides match TRBD1. CDR3 length: 16 amino acids. Germline trimming cut 4 bases from V and 3 bases from J; bases unmatched to any gene: 6. Germline values: CDR1 LGHDT, CDR2 YNNKEL (reference sequence). Variable domain in full (rest from reference TRBV3-1 and TRBJ1-1): DTAVSQTPKYLVTQMGNDKSIKCEQNLGHDTMYWYKQDSKKFLKIMFSYNNKELIINETVPNRFSPKSPDKAHLNLHINSLELGDSAVYFCASSPGTGGVDTEAFFGQGTRLTVV.

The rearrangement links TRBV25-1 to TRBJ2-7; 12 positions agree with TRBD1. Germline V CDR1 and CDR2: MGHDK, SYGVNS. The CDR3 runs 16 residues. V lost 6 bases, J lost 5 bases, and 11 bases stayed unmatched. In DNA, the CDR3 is TGTGCCAGCAGCCCGGGCTACGGGACAGGGGGCAACGAGCAGTACTTC. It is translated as CASSPGYGTGGNEQYF.

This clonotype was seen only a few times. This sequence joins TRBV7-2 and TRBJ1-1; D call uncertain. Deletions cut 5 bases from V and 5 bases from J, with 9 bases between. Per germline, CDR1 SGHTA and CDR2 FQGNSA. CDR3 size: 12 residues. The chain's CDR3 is CASSTKGTEAFF. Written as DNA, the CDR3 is TGTGCCAGCAGCACCAAGGGTACTGAAGCTTTCTTT.

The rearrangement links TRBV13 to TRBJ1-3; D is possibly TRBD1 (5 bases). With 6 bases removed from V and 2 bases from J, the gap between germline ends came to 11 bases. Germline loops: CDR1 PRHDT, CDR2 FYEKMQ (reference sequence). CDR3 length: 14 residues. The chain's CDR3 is CASRPRGPGNTIYF. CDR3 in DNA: TGTGCCAGCAGGCCAAGGGGCCCTGGAAACACCATATATTTT.

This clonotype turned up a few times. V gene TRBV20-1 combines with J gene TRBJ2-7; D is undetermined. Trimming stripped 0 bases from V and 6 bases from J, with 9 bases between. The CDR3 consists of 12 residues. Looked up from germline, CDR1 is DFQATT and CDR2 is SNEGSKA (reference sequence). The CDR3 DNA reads TGCAGTGCTAGAGAGAACGAGGCCGAGCAGTACTTC. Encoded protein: CSARENEAEQYF.

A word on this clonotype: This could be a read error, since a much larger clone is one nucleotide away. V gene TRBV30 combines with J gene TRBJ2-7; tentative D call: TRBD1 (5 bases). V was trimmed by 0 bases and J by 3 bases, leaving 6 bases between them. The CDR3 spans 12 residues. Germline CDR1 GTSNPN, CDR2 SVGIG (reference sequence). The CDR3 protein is CAWSVRGYEQYF. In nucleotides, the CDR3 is TGTGCCTGGAGTGTAAGGGGCTACGAGCAGTACTTC.

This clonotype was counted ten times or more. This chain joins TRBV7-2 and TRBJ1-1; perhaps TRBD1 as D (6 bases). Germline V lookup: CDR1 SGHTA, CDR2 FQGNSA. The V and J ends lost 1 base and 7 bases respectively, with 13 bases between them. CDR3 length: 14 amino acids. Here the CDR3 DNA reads TGTGCCAGCAGCTTAGGGGGACAACCTAATGAAGCTTTCTTT. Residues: CASSLGGQPNEAFF.

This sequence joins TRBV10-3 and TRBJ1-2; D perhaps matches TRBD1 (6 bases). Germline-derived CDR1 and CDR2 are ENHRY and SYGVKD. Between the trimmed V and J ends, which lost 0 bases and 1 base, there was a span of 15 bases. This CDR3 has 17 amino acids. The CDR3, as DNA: TGTGCCATCAGTGAGTCAAGTGCAGGACAGATTAACTATGGCTACACCTTC. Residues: CAISESSAGQINYGYTF.

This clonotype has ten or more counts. DNA for the CDR3: TGTGCCAGCAGTTGGGGACAGGAGAGTTCTGGGGCCAACGTCCTGACTTTC. It codes for CASSWGQESSGANVLTF. The gene calls are TRBV9 and TRBJ2-6; 8 nucleotides line up with TRBD1. CDR1 and CDR2 from the germline V gene are SGDLS and YYNGEE. After removal of 5 bases from V and 1 base from J, the junction contained 8 bases not matched to a gene. This CDR3 has 17 amino acids.

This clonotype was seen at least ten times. CDR3 region: CASSISRYAEAFF. The CDR3 DNA reads as TGTGCCAGCAGCATTTCCCGTTACGCTGAAGCTTTCTTT. The V gene is TRBV25-1, the J gene TRBJ1-1, with D unclear. In germline, CDR1 is MGHDK, CDR2 SYGVNS. Trimming cost V 6 bases and J 6 bases, with 14 bases left between them. This CDR3 has 13 amino acids.

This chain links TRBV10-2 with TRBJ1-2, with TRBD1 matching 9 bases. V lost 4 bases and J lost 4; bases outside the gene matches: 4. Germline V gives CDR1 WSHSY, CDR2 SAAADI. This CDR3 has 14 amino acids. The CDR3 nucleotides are TGCGCCAGCAGTGGGACAGGGGACCGCTATGGCTACACCTTC. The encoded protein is CASSGTGDRYGYTF.

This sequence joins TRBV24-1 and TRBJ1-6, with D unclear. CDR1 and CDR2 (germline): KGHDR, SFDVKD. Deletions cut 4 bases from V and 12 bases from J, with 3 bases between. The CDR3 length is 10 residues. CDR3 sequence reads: CATSELPLHF. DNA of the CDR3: TGTGCCACCAGTGAACTACCCCTCCACTTT.

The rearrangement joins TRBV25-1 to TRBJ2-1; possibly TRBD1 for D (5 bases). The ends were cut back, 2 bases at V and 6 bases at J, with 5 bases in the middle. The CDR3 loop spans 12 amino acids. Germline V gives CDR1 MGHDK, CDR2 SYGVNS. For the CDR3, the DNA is TGTGCCAGCAGTGAACAGGGCAATGAGCAGTTCTTC. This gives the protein CASSEQGNEQFF.

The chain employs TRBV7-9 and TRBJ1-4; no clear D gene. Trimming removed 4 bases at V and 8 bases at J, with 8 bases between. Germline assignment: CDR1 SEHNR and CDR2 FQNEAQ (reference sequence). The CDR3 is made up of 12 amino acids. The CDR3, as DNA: TGTGCCAGCAGCTCCTCCAGCGAAAAACTGTTTTTT. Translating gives CASSSSSEKLFF.

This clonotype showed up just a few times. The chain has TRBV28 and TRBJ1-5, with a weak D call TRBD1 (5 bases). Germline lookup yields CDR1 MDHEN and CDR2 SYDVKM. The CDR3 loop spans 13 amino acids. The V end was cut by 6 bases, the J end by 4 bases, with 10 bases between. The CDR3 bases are TGTGCCAGCAGATTAACAGGTAATCAGCCCCAGCATTTT. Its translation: CASRLTGNQPQHF.

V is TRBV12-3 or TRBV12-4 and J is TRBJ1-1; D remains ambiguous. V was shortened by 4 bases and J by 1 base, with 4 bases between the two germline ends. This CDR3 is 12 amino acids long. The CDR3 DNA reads TGTGCCAGCAGTTCACAGAACACTGAAGCTTTCTTT. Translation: CASSSQNTEAFF.

The CDR3 is CASSSGQGNIQYF. Here the CDR3 DNA reads TGTGCCAGCAGCTCAGGGCAGGGGAACATTCAGTACTTC. The chain links TRBV7-2 to TRBJ2-4; D is possibly TRBD1 (6 bases). The CDR3 is made up of 13 amino acids. V gave up 4 bases and J gave up 7 bases, with 11 bases separating them. Germline V gene lookup returns CDR1 SGHTA and CDR2 FQGNSA.

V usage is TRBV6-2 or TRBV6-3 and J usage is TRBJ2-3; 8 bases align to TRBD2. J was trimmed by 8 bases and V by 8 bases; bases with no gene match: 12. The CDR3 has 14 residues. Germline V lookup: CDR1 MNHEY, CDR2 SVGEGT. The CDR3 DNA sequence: TGTGCCAGCGGTTCGGCGGGGGGTGCAGGTACGCAGTATTTT. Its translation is CASGSAGGAGTQYF.

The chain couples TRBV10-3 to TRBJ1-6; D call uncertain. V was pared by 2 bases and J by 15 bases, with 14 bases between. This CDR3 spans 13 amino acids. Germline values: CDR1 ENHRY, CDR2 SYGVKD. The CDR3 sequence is CAISETTASLLHF. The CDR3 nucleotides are TGTGCCATCAGTGAGACAACAGCCTCCCTCCTCCACTTT.

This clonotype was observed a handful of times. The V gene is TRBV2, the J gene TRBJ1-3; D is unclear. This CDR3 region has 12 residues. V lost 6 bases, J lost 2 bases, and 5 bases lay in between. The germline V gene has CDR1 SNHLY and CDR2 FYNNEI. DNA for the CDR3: TGTGCCAGCAGCGGGACTGGAAACACCATATATTTT. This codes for CASSGTGNTIYF.

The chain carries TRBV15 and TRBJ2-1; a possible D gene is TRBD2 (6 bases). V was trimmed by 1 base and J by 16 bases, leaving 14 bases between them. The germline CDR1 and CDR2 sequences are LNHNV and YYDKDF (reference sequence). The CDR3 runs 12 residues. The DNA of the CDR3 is TGTGCCACCAGCAGAGGCAACGGGAGAGGATTCTTC. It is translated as CATSRGNGRGFF. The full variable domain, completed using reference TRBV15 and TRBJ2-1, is DAMVIQNPRYQVTQFGKPVTLSCSQTLNHNVMYWYQQKSSQAPKLLFHYYDKDFNNEADTPDNFQSRRPNTSFCFLDIRSPGLGDTAMYLCATSRGNGRGFFGPGTRLTVL.

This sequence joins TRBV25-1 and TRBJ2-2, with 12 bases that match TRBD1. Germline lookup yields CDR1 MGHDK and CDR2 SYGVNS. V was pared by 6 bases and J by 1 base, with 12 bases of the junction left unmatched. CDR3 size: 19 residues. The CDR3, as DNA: TGTGCCAGCAGCACGTCCCGGGACAGGGGGCGCGGGAACACCGGGGAGCTGTTTTTT. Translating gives CASSTSRDRGRGNTGELFF.

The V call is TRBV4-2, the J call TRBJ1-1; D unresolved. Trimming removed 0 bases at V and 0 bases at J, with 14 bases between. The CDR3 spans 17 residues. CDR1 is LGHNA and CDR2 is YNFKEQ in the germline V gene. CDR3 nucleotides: TGTGCCAGCAGCCAAGATTTCACAGTCCCCATGAACACTGAAGCTTTCTTT. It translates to CASSQDFTVPMNTEAFF.

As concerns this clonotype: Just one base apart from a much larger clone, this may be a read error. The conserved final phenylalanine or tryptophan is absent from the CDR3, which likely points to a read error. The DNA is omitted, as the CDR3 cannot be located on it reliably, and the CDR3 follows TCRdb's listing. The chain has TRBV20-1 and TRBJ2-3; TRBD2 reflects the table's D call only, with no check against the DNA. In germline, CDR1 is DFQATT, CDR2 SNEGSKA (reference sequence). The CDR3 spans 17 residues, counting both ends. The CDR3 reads CSAPPVTSGAIPTPGYL.

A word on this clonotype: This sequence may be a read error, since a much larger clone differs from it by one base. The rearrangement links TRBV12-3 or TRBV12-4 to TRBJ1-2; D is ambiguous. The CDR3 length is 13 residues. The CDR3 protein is CASSLFVNYGHTF. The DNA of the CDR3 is TGTGCCAGCAGTTTATTTGTTAACTATGGCCACACCTTC.

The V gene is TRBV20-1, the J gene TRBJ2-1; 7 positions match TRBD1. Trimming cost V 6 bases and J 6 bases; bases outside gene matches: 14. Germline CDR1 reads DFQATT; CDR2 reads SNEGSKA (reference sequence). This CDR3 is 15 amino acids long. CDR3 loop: CSAPRWTGVTNEQFF. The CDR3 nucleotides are TGCAGTGCCCCCCGATGGACAGGTGTCACCAATGAGCAGTTCTTC.

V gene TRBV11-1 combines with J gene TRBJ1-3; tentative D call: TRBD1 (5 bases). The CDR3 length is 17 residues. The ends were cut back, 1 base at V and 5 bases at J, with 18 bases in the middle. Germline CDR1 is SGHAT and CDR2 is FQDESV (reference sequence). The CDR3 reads CASSLEFQGKGRNTIYF. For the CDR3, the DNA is TGTGCCAGCAGCTTAGAATTCCAGGGAAAGGGGAGAAACACCATATATTTT.